This TCR beta chain stems from a study of T cell responses to AZD1222 COVID-19 vaccine. A remark on this clone: Its specificity is not known.

V was clipped by 4 bases and J by 2 bases, with 15 bases between them. This CDR3 comprises 16 residues. Germline values: CDR1 MDHEN, CDR2 SYDVKM. Method: immunoSEQ multiplex PCR; TCRdb's copy keeps in-frame clones and lacks some. This table holds about 140,000 clones, more than 70% found once. Overall study results and limits: Spike as a whole was targeted by vaccine-associated CD4 TCRs, dominant at 160-218 and 743-854. Donors were largely white British and mainly female; clonal diversity was possibly underestimated.

This clonotype was sampled from an adult who received the AZD1222 COVID-19 vaccine. V usage is TRBV28 and J usage is TRBJ1-3; D is unclear. The sequencing here drew on peripheral blood, taken 28 days after the second AZD1222 dose. The CDR3 DNA is TGTGCCAGCAGTTCCTTGACATCAGTTACTGGAAACACCATATATTTT. Amino acids: CASSSLTSVTGNTIYF.